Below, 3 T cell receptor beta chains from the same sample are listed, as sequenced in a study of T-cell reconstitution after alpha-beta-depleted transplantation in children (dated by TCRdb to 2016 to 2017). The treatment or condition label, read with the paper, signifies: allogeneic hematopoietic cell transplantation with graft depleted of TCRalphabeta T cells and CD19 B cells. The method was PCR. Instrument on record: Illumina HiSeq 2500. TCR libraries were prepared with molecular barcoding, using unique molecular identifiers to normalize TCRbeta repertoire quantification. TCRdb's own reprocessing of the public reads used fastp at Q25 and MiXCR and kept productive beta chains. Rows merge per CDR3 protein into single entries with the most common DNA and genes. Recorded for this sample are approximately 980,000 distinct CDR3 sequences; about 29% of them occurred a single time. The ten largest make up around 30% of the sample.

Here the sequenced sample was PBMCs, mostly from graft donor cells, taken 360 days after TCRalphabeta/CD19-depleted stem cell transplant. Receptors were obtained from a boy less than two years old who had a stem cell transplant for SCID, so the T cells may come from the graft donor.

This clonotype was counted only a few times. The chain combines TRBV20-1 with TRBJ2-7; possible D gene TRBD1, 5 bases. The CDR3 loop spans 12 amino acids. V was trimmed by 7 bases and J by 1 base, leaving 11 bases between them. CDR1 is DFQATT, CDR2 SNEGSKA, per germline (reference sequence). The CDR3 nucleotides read TGCAGTGGCTCGACAGCGTCCTACGAGCAGTACTTC. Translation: CSGSTASYEQYF.

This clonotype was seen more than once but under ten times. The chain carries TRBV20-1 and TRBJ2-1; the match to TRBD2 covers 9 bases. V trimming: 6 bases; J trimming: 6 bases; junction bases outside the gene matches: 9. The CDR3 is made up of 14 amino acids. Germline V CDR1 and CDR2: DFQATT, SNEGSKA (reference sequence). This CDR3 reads CSAVGRGGFNEQFF. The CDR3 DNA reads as TGCAGTGCCGTGGGGCGGGGGGGCTTCAATGAGCAGTTCTTC.

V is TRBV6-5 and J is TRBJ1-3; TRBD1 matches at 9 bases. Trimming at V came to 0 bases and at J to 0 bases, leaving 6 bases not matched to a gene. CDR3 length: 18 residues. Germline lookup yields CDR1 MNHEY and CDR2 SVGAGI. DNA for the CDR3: TGTGCCAGCAGTTACTCGGAGACAGGGGGTAACTCTGGAAACACCATATATTTT. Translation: CASSYSETGGNSGNTIYF.